Described below is a single TCR beta chain sequence and its context. This clone was found a few times. The antigen this receptor binds is unknown. No base qualities exist here, and no much larger clone lies one base off it. From its cysteine to its phenylalanine, the CDR3 spans 17 amino acids. The entry retains the CDR3 DNA only, 51 bases that are in frame from base 1. From the germline V gene (reference sequence), CDR1 is LNHDA and CDR2 is SQIVND. V lost 5 bases and J lost 8 bases, and the count of bases not matched to a germline gene is 13. Taken with the paper, the label for time point translates to: baseline before first vaccination. Vaccinee samples came from UK trials COV001 and COV002, including a single-blind randomized controlled phase 2/3 trial of AZD1222 (ChAdOx1 nCoV-19) in healthy adults. Trial participant PBMC samples were collected at day 0 and day 28 after the second dose for TCRbeta chain sequencing.

The data originate from a study of T cell responses to AZD1222 COVID-19 vaccine (dated by TCRdb to the early 2020s). With respect to the entire study: AZD1222 recipients whose second dose came at about 4 weeks and those whose second dose came at about 12 weeks were combined into one group, since spike-specific TCR depth and breadth did not differ between the two schedules. A total of approximately 250 trial participants underwent TCR sequencing, of whom 207 had received two doses of AZD1222 and roughly 26 had received two doses of the MenACWY control vaccine. Enrollment into the trials was organized by age into subgroups of 18-55, 56-69 and 70-plus years, and those subgroups contained about 160, 30 and 59 TCR-sequenced participants, respectively.

The paper as a whole reports these results and caveats: Spike-specific TCR breadth and depth rose significantly after two AZD1222 doses compared with day 0 and with MenACWY recipients. Conclusions about previously exposed vaccinees are limited, since just a handful of AZD1222 recipients were seropositive for SARS-CoV-2 at baseline. The 56-69-year group was small, and its depth increase did not reach significance, likely because of low power. Because no day 14 peak-response samples were available, the repertoires could be characterized only after the peak T cell response. The vaccine-associated CD4 TCRs covered the entire spike protein, and the dominant responses fell in regions 160-218 and 743-854. Most participants were white British and females outnumbered males, and the authors suggested that clonal diversity may have been underestimated. Epitopes outside the regions mutated in the B.1.351 and B.1.1.7 variants were reportedly recognized by nearly half of the unique spike-specific TCRs.

The CDR3 regions of human TCRbeta chains were analyzed by immunosequencing. Per the source publication's procedure: Repertoire TCRs were checked for matches against a reference library of SARS-CoV-2-specific TCRs that had been generated using the MIRA antigen-specificity platform. Breadth was defined as the fraction of unique TCRs that were SARS-CoV-2-associated, and depth was defined as the fraction of total T cells that were SARS-CoV-2-associated. Using the MIRA data, every spike-specific TCR was mapped to the spike region that the TCR reacted to and assigned to either a CD4 or a CD8 class. Log10-transformed breadth and depth values were compared by one-way ANOVA with Sidak's multiple comparisons tests. Held by TCRdb, this immuneACCESS table contains in-frame sequences only and omits some clones. Under half of the omission traces to an unresolved V gene where checked; the cause of the rest is unknown. For V, J and clone size, that table is used; D and trimming come from the DNA. The sample profile shows approximately 79,000 clones; 80% to 90% of them were found once. The ten biggest clones cover 7.9% of the sample.

The receptor comes from an adult in good health. The chain is made from TRBV19 and TRBJ1-6; 9 of the junction bases match TRBD1. The sequencing used peripheral blood, collected on day 0 of AZD1222 vaccination. The DNA is as follows: TGTGCCAGTAGTCTTCGGGAGCAAAGACAGGGGGATTCACCCCTCCACTTT. This sequence encodes CASSLREQRQGDSPLHF.